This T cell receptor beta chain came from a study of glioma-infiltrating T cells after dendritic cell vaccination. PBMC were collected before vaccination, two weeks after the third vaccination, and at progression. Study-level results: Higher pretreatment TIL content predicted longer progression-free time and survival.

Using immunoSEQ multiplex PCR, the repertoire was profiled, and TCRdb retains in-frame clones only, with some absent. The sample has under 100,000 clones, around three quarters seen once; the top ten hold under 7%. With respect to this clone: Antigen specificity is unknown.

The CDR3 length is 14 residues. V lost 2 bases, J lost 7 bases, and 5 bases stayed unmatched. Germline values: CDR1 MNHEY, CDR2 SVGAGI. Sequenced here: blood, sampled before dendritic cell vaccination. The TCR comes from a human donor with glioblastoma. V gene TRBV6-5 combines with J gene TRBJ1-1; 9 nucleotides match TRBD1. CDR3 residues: CASSYLQGAIEAFF. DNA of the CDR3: TGTGCCAGCAGTTACCTACAGGGGGCAATTGAAGCTTTCTTT.